A selection of T cell receptor beta chains follows, all from one sample in a study of type 1 regulatory T cells. TCRdb recomputed calls from the reads with MiXCR, one row per CDR3 protein. The sample lists 12,000 to 15,000 distinct CDR3 sequences; roughly an eighth were seen once. No antigen has been identified for these receptors. The specimen was cultured T cells, either the whole culture or a sorted T cell fraction (not recorded which). The origin of the receptors is a human donor in good health. Both conserved end residues are part of each CDR3. The order of the fields is clone size, V gene, J gene, D gene, CDR3 DNA, CDR3 protein. D genes are given only for firm matches. Some rows have no size entry. The others give once, few or many, or a class for an expanded clone.

few	TRBV4-1	TRBJ1-2	TRBD1	TGCGCCAGCAGCCAAGGATCAATCCCGGGACAGGGTTGGAGCTATGGCTACACCTTC	CASSQGSIPGQGWSYGYTF
medium-sized	TRBV2	TRBJ2-5	TRBD2	TGTGCCAGCAGTGAGACTAGCGGAGGATCGAAAGAGACCCAGTACTTC	CASSETSGGSKETQYF
.	TRBV20-1	TRBJ2-7	.	TGCAGTGCTAGTATGTACGAGCAGTACTTC	CSASMYEQYF
.	TRBV6-5	TRBJ2-7	.	TGTGCCAGCCGCCGGACGGAGAAATCCTACGAGCAGTACTTC	CASRRTEKSYEQYF
few	TRBV5-1	TRBJ2-7	TRBD1	TGCGCCAGCAGCAACACAGGGGGCAGCTACGAGCAGTACTTC	CASSNTGGSYEQYF
.	TRBV7-2	TRBJ2-1	TRBD2	TGTGCCAGCAGCTTAGCGCCTCCGGGAGGGCCCATCTTC	CASSLAPPGGPIF
many	TRBV5-1	TRBJ1-1	TRBD1	TGCGCCAGCGGAAGACAGGGGAGAACTGAAGCTTTCTTT	CASGRQGRTEAFF
few	TRBV29-1	TRBJ2-5	.	TGCAGCGTTGAAAGGTCAGCTCAAGAGACCCAGTACTTC	CSVERSAQETQYF
many	TRBV5-4	TRBJ1-1	.	TGTGCCAGCAGAGTAGGGGCGGCGATGAACACTGAAGCTTTCTTT	CASRVGAAMNTEAFF
few	TRBV20-1	TRBJ2-3	.	TGCAGTGCGCGGGCGGGCACAGATACGCAGTATTTT	CSARAGTDTQYF
many	TRBV2	TRBJ2-5	.	TGTGCCAGCAGTGTGCATCCGTCGACCCAGTACTTC	CASSVHPSTQYF
many	TRBV20-1	TRBJ1-5	.	TGCAGTGCTAATTGGGGTGTACGGCAGCCCCAGCATTTT	CSANWGVRQPQHF
.	TRBV20-1	TRBJ2-3	.	TGCAGTGCTAGCGGGGGTTGGGCGGGCCTGGGCACAGATACGCAGTATTTT	CSASGGWAGLGTDTQYF
few	TRBV20-1	TRBJ2-2	TRBD2	TGCAGTGTCCCTAGCGGGAGGCCTTACGGGGAGCTGTTTTTT	CSVPSGRPYGELFF
many	TRBV6-5	TRBJ1-1	.	TGTGCCAGCAAGGAGACATATGGTGCTGAAGCTTTCTTT	CASKETYGAEAFF
many	TRBV7-9	TRBJ1-6	.	TGTGCCAGCAGCTTAACTAATTCACCCCTCCACTTT	CASSLTNSPLHF
.	TRBV27	TRBJ2-7	.	TGTGCCAGCAGTTTAAGGGGGGAGCAGTACTTC	CASSLRGEQYF
many	TRBV7-2	TRBJ2-7	TRBD1	TGTGCCAGCAGCCCGGATTCGGGACAGGGCTACGAGCAGTACTTC	CASSPDSGQGYEQYF
many	TRBV5-1	TRBJ2-3	.	TGCGCCAGCAGCCTTGGTCAGGGAGGCACAGATACGCAGTATTTT	CASSLGQGGTDTQYF
few	TRBV7-2	TRBJ2-7	.	TGTGCCAGCAGCACTTACGACAGCCCCTACGAGCAGTACTTC	CASSTYDSPYEQYF
many	TRBV9	TRBJ2-5	.	TGTGCCAGCAGCGTAACAGGTAGCCAAGAGACCCAGTACTTC	CASSVTGSQETQYF
many	TRBV27	TRBJ2-2	.	TGTGCCAGCAAAGGGATTAAAGGGACGGCTTCGAAAGGAGGGGAGCTGTTTTTT	CASKGIKGTASKGGELFF
many	TRBV15	TRBJ2-5	.	TGTGCCACCAGCAGGGAGGGTGGTCGAGAGACCCAGTACTTC	CATSREGGRETQYF
many	TRBV20-1	TRBJ2-3	TRBD2	TGCAGTGCTAGACTAGCGGGCACAGATACGCAGTATTTT	CSARLAGTDTQYF
many	TRBV20-1	TRBJ2-7	TRBD2	TGCAGTGCTAGAGATGCGGCGGGAGGAAACTACGAGCAGTACTTC	CSARDAAGGNYEQYF
many	TRBV7-2	TRBJ1-5	TRBD1	TGTGCCAGCAGCTTAGGACAGGGGAATCAGCCCCAGCATTTT	CASSLGQGNQPQHF
few	TRBV7-8	TRBJ2-7	.	TGTGCCAGCAGCTTTCGTGCATACGGGGACGAGCAGTACTTC	CASSFRAYGDEQYF
many	TRBV29-1	TRBJ2-1	TRBD2	TGCAGCGTCAAAACCCCCCAGCGGGATCGTGCCTACAATGAGCAGTTCTTC	CSVKTPQRDRAYNEQFF
many	TRBV7-7	TRBJ2-7	TRBD1	TGTGCTAGCAGCATGGGACAGGGAAACAACGAGCAGTACTTC	CASSMGQGNNEQYF
medium-sized	TRBV18	TRBJ1-2	.	TGTGCCAGCTCCCCCCTGGCACAGACCTATGGCTACACCTTC	CASSPLAQTYGYTF
many	TRBV12-3/TRBV12-4	TRBJ1-1	.	TGTGCCAGCAGCCGTAGGGGCGACACTGAAGCTTTCTTT	CASSRRGDTEAFF
many	TRBV18	TRBJ1-1	.	TGTGCCAGCTCACAGCAGAAGGGAACTGAAGCTTTCTTT	CASSQQKGTEAFF
many	TRBV6-5	TRBJ1-2	.	TGTGCCAGCAGTACAAAGGGGACTCTGGGCTACACCTTC	CASSTKGTLGYTF
many	TRBV4-1	TRBJ1-5	.	TGCGCCAGCAGCCTTTATGACAGCTTCAATCAGCCCCAGCATTTT	CASSLYDSFNQPQHF
many	TRBV11-2	TRBJ1-2	.	TGTGCCAGCAGCTCCGGACGGGATGGCTACACCTTC	CASSSGRDGYTF
many	TRBV18	TRBJ2-7	.	TGTGCCAGCTCGCCTGGGAGTCAATCCTACGAGCAGTACTTC	CASSPGSQSYEQYF
many	TRBV12-3/TRBV12-4	TRBJ1-2	.	TGTGCCAGCAGCCCTAATTATGGCTACACCTTC	CASSPNYGYTF
many	TRBV7-3	TRBJ2-6	TRBD1	TGTGCCAGCAGCTTGACAGGGGTTAGCTCTGGGGCCAACGTCCTGACTTTC	CASSLTGVSSGANVLTF
.	TRBV3-1	TRBJ2-3	.	TGTGCCAGCAGCCTTTCGACAGATACGCAGTATTTT	CASSLSTDTQYF
many	TRBV12-3/TRBV12-4	TRBJ2-1	TRBD2	TGTGCCAGCAGTGGGACTAGGGCCCTCGGGGAGCAGTTCTTC	CASSGTRALGEQFF
few	TRBV28	TRBJ2-6	.	TGTGCCAGCGGCGGACAGCCTGGGGCCAACGTCCTGACTTTC	CASGGQPGANVLTF
many	TRBV19	TRBJ2-5	.	TGTGCCAGTAGTTCAGGCCAAGAGACCCAGTACTTC	CASSSGQETQYF
many	TRBV19	TRBJ1-1	.	TGTGCCAGTAGTATAAATCCCGCGGGCACTGAAGCTTTCTTT	CASSINPAGTEAFF
few	TRBV9	TRBJ2-2	TRBD2	TGTGCCAGCAGCGTAGGGGGGACTAGCGGGAGTAAAACCGGGGAGCTGTTTTTT	CASSVGGTSGSKTGELFF
many	TRBV7-9	TRBJ2-5	.	TGTGCCAGCAGCGTGACGCTAGGGTCGGTAGAGACCCAGTACTTC	CASSVTLGSVETQYF
many	TRBV28	TRBJ2-7	.	TGTGCCAGCAGGGGGTCGGTGAGCTCCTACGAGCAGTACTTC	CASRGSVSSYEQYF
medium-sized	TRBV3-1	TRBJ2-3	TRBD2	TGTGCCAGCAGCCAAGCCCATTCTAGCGGTACCACAGATACGCAGTATTTT	CASSQAHSSGTTDTQYF
medium-sized	TRBV12-3/TRBV12-4	TRBJ2-4	TRBD1	TGTGCCAGCAGTTCCCAGACAGGGGGCAAGTACTTC	CASSSQTGGKYF
many	TRBV3-1	TRBJ1-6	TRBD1	TGTGCCAGCAGCCATATCGGACAGGCCAATTCACCCCTCCACTTT	CASSHIGQANSPLHF
many	TRBV11-2	TRBJ2-3	TRBD2	TGTGCCAGCTGCGGACTAGCGGCCACAGATACGCAGTATTTT	CASCGLAATDTQYF
.	TRBV29-1	TRBJ1-1	.	TGCAGCACCGCAAGGACCCTCATGAACACTGAAGCTTTCTTT	CSTARTLMNTEAFF
many	TRBV11-2	TRBJ1-5	.	TGTGCCAGCAGCCAGGGGAGGCATCAGCCCCAGCATTTT	CASSQGRHQPQHF
many	TRBV4-3	TRBJ2-3	TRBD2	TGCGCCAGCAGCCAGGGAAATCTAGCGGGATCCACAGATACGCAGTATTTT	CASSQGNLAGSTDTQYF